Listed here are 9 T cell receptor beta chains from one sample, sequenced in a study of T cells expressing NK-cell markers (dated by TCRdb to the early 2020s). Library preparation used 5' RACE. The data were produced on an Illumina HiSeq 2000. With the reads reprocessed by TCRdb, a single entry stands for each CDR3 protein sequence and no DNA is reported. This sample's table carries about 150,000 distinct CDR3 sequences. Around a third of the sample is held by the ten biggest clonotypes. Sequencing used blood T cells: a sorted CD56 or NKG2C T cell subset, CD4+ or CD8+ T cells, or bulk PBMC T cells (not recorded which). Receptors originate from a woman in her forties or fifties in good health. Donor details come from another sample of the same person, matched by shared clones.

The chain carries TRBV11-2 and TRBJ1-3. Germline CDR1 and CDR2: SGHAT and FQNNGV. This CDR3 contains 16 residues. CDR3 region: CASSLYGDGAGNTIYF.

This sequence joins TRBV29-1 and TRBJ2-1; the D call from TCRdb, TRBD2, cannot be confirmed without DNA. Looked up from germline, CDR1 is SQVTM and CDR2 is ANQGSEA. The CDR3 is made up of 12 amino acids. CDR3 in amino acids: CSVEPVAGEQFF.

The chain combines TRBV28 with TRBJ1-1; TCRdb's D call of TRBD1 is untestable without DNA. CDR3 length: 12 amino acids. Per the germline V gene, CDR1 is MDHEN and CDR2 is SYDVKM. CDR3 residues: CASTQGGSRAFF.

The rearrangement uses TRBV19 and TRBJ2-3; TCRdb indicates TRBD1, and absent DNA this call remains unverified. The CDR3 totals 13 residues. Per germline, CDR1 LNHDA and CDR2 SQIVND (reference sequence). Here the CDR3 reads CASSSDREDTQYF.

The genes are TRBV4-1 and TRBJ1-1; TCRdb picks TRBD1, but there is no DNA to check that call. This CDR3 contains 13 residues. CDR1 and CDR2 from the germline V gene are MGHRA and YSYEKL. CDR3: CASSQEQGNGAFF.

The CDR3 is CASSSGLLETQYF. The chain joins TRBV7-2 to TRBJ2-5; TCRdb gives TRBD2 as the D gene, but with no DNA this cannot be confirmed. CDR1 is SGHTA, CDR2 FQGNSA, per germline. This CDR3 spans 13 amino acids. The whole variable domain, filled in from reference TRBV7-2 and TRBJ2-5, reads GAGVSQSPSNKVTEKGKDVELRCDPISGHTALYWYRQSLGQGLEFLIYFQGNSAPDKSGLPSDRFSAERTGGSVSTLTIQRTQQEDSAVYLCASSSGLLETQYFGPGTRLLVL.

The chain joins TRBV3-1 to TRBJ1-1. Germline CDR1 reads LGHDT; CDR2 reads YNNKEL (reference sequence). This CDR3 spans 14 amino acids. CDR3 residues: CASSSSGSGTEAFF.

The rearrangement links TRBV4-2 to TRBJ1-2. The CDR3 is 14 amino acids. Germline V gives CDR1 LGHNA, CDR2 YNFKEQ. The CDR3 loop is CASSQGGGGDGYTF.

Here the CDR3 reads CASSYEGRKLFF. The chain links TRBV27 to TRBJ1-4. CDR1 and CDR2 from the germline V gene are MNHEY and SMNVEV (reference sequence). The CDR3 loop spans 12 amino acids.